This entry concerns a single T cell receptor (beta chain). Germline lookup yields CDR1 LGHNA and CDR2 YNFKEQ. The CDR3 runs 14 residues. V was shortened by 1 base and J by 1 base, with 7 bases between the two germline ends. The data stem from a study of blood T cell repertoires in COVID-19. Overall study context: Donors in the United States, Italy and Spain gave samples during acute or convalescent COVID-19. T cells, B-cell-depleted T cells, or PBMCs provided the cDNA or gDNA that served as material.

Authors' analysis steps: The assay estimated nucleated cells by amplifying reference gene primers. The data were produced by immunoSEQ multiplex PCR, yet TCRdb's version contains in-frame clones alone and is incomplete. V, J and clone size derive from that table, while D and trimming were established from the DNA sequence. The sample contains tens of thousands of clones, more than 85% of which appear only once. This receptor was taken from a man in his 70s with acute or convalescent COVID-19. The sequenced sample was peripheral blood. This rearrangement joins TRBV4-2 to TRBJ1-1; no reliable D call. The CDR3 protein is CASSQGGANTEAFF. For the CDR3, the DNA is TGTGCCAGCAGCCAAGGGGGAGCGAACACTGAAGCTTTCTTT.